These 21 T cell receptor beta chains originate from one sample sequenced in a study of blood T cells in healthy people across ages. A sample-barcoded 5' primer and a J-beta primer mix were used in a second PCR of roughly 7 to 11 cycles. From the 5' RACE reads, TCRdb called clonotypes with MiXCR, one entry per CDR3 protein. The sample carries about 750,000 distinct CDR3 sequences, about 53% recorded once. The sequencing sample was made of blood. The receptors come from a man older than 75 in good health.

The V call is TRBV2, the J call TRBJ1-2; D might be TRBD1 (6 bases). The V end lost 6 bases, the J end lost 3 bases, and 17 bases lay between the germline ends. This CDR3 contains 15 residues. The germline V gene encodes CDR1 SNHLY and CDR2 FYNNEI. In DNA form, the CDR3 reads TGTGCCAGCAGCTACAGTCGGACAGCCGACTATGGCTACACCTTC. Its translation is CASSYSRTADYGYTF.

This clonotype was seen once. A much larger clone is a single base away; this may be a read error. The V call is TRBV12-3 or TRBV12-4, the J call TRBJ2-3; D unresolved. The CDR3 length is 15 residues. The chain's CDR3 is CTSSLVGLSTDTQYF. The DNA of the CDR3 is TGTACCAGCAGTTTAGTAGGGCTGAGCACAGATACGCAGTATTTT.

The rearrangement links TRBV2 to TRBJ2-1; 13 bases fit TRBD2. This CDR3 contains 15 residues. V lost 5 bases to trimming and J lost 12 bases; unmatched junction nucleotides: 10. Germline CDR1 SNHLY, CDR2 FYNNEI. This CDR3 reads CASSYGLAGVRRQFF. The DNA of the CDR3 is TGTGCCAGCAGTTACGGACTAGCGGGAGTAAGGCGGCAGTTCTTC.

The chain carries TRBV29-1 and TRBJ2-1, with D maybe TRBD1 (6 bases). The CDR3 runs 15 residues. Between the trimmed V and J ends, which lost 2 bases and 7 bases, there was a span of 18 bases. Germline-derived CDR1 and CDR2 are SQVTM and ANQGSEA. Here the CDR3 reads CSVERRQAYDNEQFF. The DNA for the CDR3 is TGCAGCGTTGAACGGCGACAGGCCTATGATAATGAGCAGTTCTTC.

The rearrangement joins TRBV7-8 to TRBJ2-7; D is undetermined. This CDR3 is 15 amino acids long. Germline CDR1 reads SGHVS; CDR2 reads FQNEAQ. Trimming cost V 5 bases and J 0 bases, with 14 bases left between them. CDR3 in DNA: TGTGCCAGCAGCACCCGCCAGCAGTACTCCTACGAGCAGTACTTC. Amino acids: CASSTRQQYSYEQYF.

The rearrangement joins TRBV20-1 to TRBJ1-4; tentatively, D is TRBD1 (5 bases). CDR1 is DFQATT and CDR2 is SNEGSKA in the germline V gene (reference sequence). V was cut by 3 bases and J by 5 bases, with 16 bases left in between. This CDR3 contains 15 residues. The CDR3 sequence is CSARAAGGANEKLFF. CDR3 nucleotide sequence: TGCAGTGCTAGGGCCGCGGGGGGTGCGAATGAAAAACTGTTTTTT.

The chain has TRBV7-9 and TRBJ2-1; D may be TRBD2 (6 bases). Germline-derived CDR1 and CDR2 are SEHNR and FQNEAQ (reference sequence). V dropped 5 bases and J dropped 9 bases, with 14 bases sitting between them. The CDR3 loop spans 13 amino acids. In DNA form, the CDR3 reads TGTGCCAGCAGCAGCAGGGAGGTGGGTGAGCAGTTCTTC. It translates to CASSSREVGEQFF. The full variable domain, rest sourced from reference TRBV7-9 and TRBJ2-1, is DTGVSQNPRHKITKRGQNVTFRCDPISEHNRLYWYRQTLGQGPEFLTYFQNEAQLEKSRLLSDRFSAERPKGSFSTLEIQRTEQGDSAMYLCASSSREVGEQFFGPGTRLTVL.

CDR3 residues: CASSSLGGRLAGFEQYF. In nucleotides, the CDR3 is TGTGCCAGCAGCTCCCTCGGAGGTAGGCTAGCGGGATTCGAGCAGTACTTC. The V gene is TRBV11-2, the J gene TRBJ2-4; 9 bases align to TRBD2. Matching the DNA end better, TRBJ2-7 makes the J call doubtful. The germline V gene has CDR1 SGHAT and CDR2 FQNNGV. There are 17 residues in the CDR3.

This sequence joins TRBV10-2 and TRBJ2-3; 7 bases are a match to TRBD1. This CDR3 region has 14 residues. Germline V lookup: CDR1 WSHSY, CDR2 SAAADI. V lost 7 bases and J lost 4; bases outside the gene matches: 8. CDR3 DNA sequence: TGCGCCAGCACCCTGACAGGGCCCGCAGATACGCAGTATTTT. This gives the protein CASTLTGPADTQYF.

This chain uses TRBV5-1 with TRBJ2-1, with no clear D. Germline V gene lookup returns CDR1 SGHRS and CDR2 YFSETQ. V gave up 4 bases and J gave up 7 bases, with 18 bases separating them. The CDR3 sequence is 15 residues long. CDR3 loop: CASSLTFGSTNEQFF. Written as DNA, the CDR3 is TGCGCCAGCAGCCTCACCTTCGGATCTACGAATGAGCAGTTCTTC.

The chain carries TRBV11-2 and TRBJ2-7; the D gene is possibly TRBD1 (6 bases). V was trimmed by 5 bases and J by 6 bases, leaving 11 bases between them. The germline V gene has CDR1 SGHAT and CDR2 FQNNGV. CDR3 length equals 12 residues. CDR3 in amino acids: CASSRNRVEQYF. CDR3 in DNA: TGTGCCAGCAGCAGGAACAGGGTCGAGCAGTACTTC.

The chain carries TRBV20-1 and TRBJ2-6, with 16 bases identical to TRBD2. The length of the CDR3 is 20 residues. The V gene's germline CDR1 is DFQATT and CDR2 SNEGSKA (reference sequence). Germline trimming cut 3 bases from V and 4 bases from J; bases unmatched to any gene: 12. CDR3 loop: CSARGGLAGGPHEGANVLTF. CDR3 coding DNA: TGCAGTGCTAGGGGGGGACTAGCGGGAGGGCCACACGAAGGGGCCAACGTCCTGACTTTC.

This clonotype occurred a few times. The chain recombines TRBV6-5 with TRBJ1-2; a possible D gene is TRBD1 (5 bases). CDR3 size: 14 residues. With 7 bases removed from V and 3 bases from J, the gap between germline ends came to 15 bases. CDR1 MNHEY and CDR2 SVGAGI come from the germline V gene. The CDR3 loop reads CASTNAGGDYGYTF. The CDR3 DNA follows: TGTGCCAGCACCAACGCCGGGGGTGACTATGGCTACACCTTC.

This clonotype occurred a few times. The genes are TRBV7-9 and TRBJ2-1; either TRBD1 or TRBD2 may fit D (6 bases each). V was trimmed by 4 bases and J by 1 base, leaving 20 bases between them. This CDR3 has 18 amino acids. The V gene's germline CDR1 is SEHNR and CDR2 FQNEAQ (reference sequence). Here the CDR3 reads CASSSLLDSGQSYNEQFF. CDR3 in DNA: TGTGCCAGCAGCTCCCTCTTGGACAGCGGGCAATCCTACAATGAGCAGTTCTTC.

The J gene is TRBJ2-1, the V gene TRBV5-6, with D possibly called TRBD1 or TRBD2 (5 bases each). Trimming removed 5 bases at V and 7 bases at J, with 13 bases between. There are 13 residues in the CDR3. Germline loops: CDR1 SGHDT, CDR2 YYEEEE. The CDR3 loop reads CASSYGTANEQFF. In DNA form, the CDR3 reads TGTGCCAGCAGTTACGGGACGGCTAATGAGCAGTTCTTC.

The genes are TRBV7-3 and TRBJ2-3; TRBD1 aligns across 12 bases. V trimming: 5 bases; J trimming: 2 bases; junction bases outside the gene matches: 5. This CDR3 has 16 amino acids. Germline V gene sequence: CDR1 SGHTA, CDR2 FQGTGA. The CDR3 reads CASSPGQGADTDTQYF. CDR3 bases: TGTGCCAGCAGCCCGGGACAGGGGGCAGACACAGATACGCAGTATTTT. The variable domain in full, with the rest retrieved from reference TRBV7-3 and TRBJ2-3, is GAGVSQTPSNKVTEKGKYVELRCDPISGHTALYWYRQSLGQGPEFLIYFQGTGAADDSGLPNDRFFAVRPEGSVSTLKIQRTERGDSAVYLCASSPGQGADTDTQYFGPGTRLTVL.

The chain is built from TRBV10-3 and TRBJ2-7, with TRBD2 matching over 7 bases. V shed 6 bases, J shed 4 bases, and the junction held 12 bases outside the gene matches. CDR1 and CDR2 from the germline V gene are ENHRY and SYGVKD. This CDR3 is 15 amino acids long. The CDR3: CAISWDSSGGYEQYF. CDR3 coding DNA: TGTGCCATCAGCTGGGACTCCTCCGGGGGGTACGAGCAGTACTTC.

The chain has TRBV27 and TRBJ2-7, with 7 bases aligning to TRBD2. The trim removed 4 bases at V and 5 bases at J, leaving 11 bases unmatched. This CDR3 spans 15 amino acids. Germline lookup yields CDR1 MNHEY and CDR2 SMNVEV (reference sequence). The CDR3 DNA follows: TGTGCCAGCAGTTCACGACCAGGGAGGGTCCACGAGCAGTACTTC. This encodes CASSSRPGRVHEQYF.

This sequence joins TRBV25-1 and TRBJ2-7; D is possibly TRBD2 (5 bases). The CDR3 contains 15 residues. V was pared by 3 bases and J by 12 bases, with 24 bases between. Germline CDR1 reads MGHDK; CDR2 reads SYGVNS. The CDR3 region is CASSELWSNGETLYF. The CDR3 nucleotides read TGTGCCAGCAGTGAGCTGTGGTCGAATGGGGAGACCCTGTACTTC.

This chain connects TRBV29-1 to TRBJ2-7; a weak D match, TRBD1 (5 bases). Looked up from germline, CDR1 is SQVTM and CDR2 is ANQGSEA. CDR3 length: 14 residues. Deletions cut 6 bases from V and 7 bases from J, with 22 bases between. DNA of the CDR3: TGCAGCGTCACTCGTGACAGAGCCTCTAGGGAGCAGTACTTC. This gives the protein CSVTRDRASREQYF.

This chain uses TRBV20-1 with TRBJ2-7, with a weak D call TRBD1 (5 bases). The CDR3 covers 15 residues. Germline V gene data show CDR1 as DFQATT and CDR2 as SNEGSKA (reference sequence). Trimming shortened V by 0 bases and J by 2 bases, and 14 bases separated the two germline ends. CDR3 region: CSARDGARVTYEQYF. The CDR3 DNA follows: TGCAGTGCTAGAGATGGGGCGCGAGTCACCTACGAGCAGTACTTC.